This TCR beta chain was identified in a study of response to subunit inactivated influenza vaccine. This clonotype came up a few times. The antigen remains unidentified. TCRdb processed the RT-PCR reads anew with MiXCR; each CDR3 protein has one entry. The profile shows roughly 170,000 distinct CDR3 sequences, around 9.2% of them singletons. Findings and limits, study-wide: Authors suggested each seasonal flu vaccination may recruit only limited numbers of new T cells.

Germline V gene data show CDR1 as MNHNS and CDR2 as SASEGT. The V gene lost 4 bases and the J gene lost 0 bases, with 19 bases spanning the gap. The CDR3 loop spans 18 amino acids. The chain uses TRBV6-1 and TRBJ1-3, with a tentative D call TRBD1 (5 bases). This clonotype originated in a man aged 45 to 65 who received an inactivated influenza vaccine. The sequenced sample was non-naive T cells sorted from PBMCs, obtained on the day of vaccination. CDR3 loop: CASSGPRPGRNSGNTIYF. The CDR3 nucleotides are TGTGCCAGCAGTGGTCCAAGACCAGGGCGGAACTCTGGAAACACCATATATTTT.